This T cell receptor beta chain was sequenced during a study of cytomegalovirus exposure and HLA in healthy donors. This PCR relied on a set of 60 Vbeta primers and 13 Jbeta primers. Using immunoSEQ multiplex PCR, the repertoire was profiled, and TCRdb retains in-frame clones only, with some absent. The table records under 200,000 clones, under 70% of them present only once. In this sample, this clone turned up a few times. Deletions cut 10 bases from V and 1 base from J, with 12 bases between. From germline, CDR1 is LNHDA and CDR2 SQIVND (reference sequence). This CDR3 is 13 amino acids long. The V gene is TRBV19, the J gene TRBJ2-3; tentatively, D is TRBD2 (6 bases). The material sequenced was PBMCs. The sequence came from a woman in her thirties or forties in good health and CMV-seropositive. This CDR3 is CATAWGGTDTQYF. In nucleotides, the CDR3 is TGTGCCACCGCCTGGGGGGGCACAGATACGCAGTATTTT. The full variable domain, completed using reference TRBV19 and TRBJ2-3, is DGGITQSPKYLFRKEGQNVTLSCEQNLNHDAMYWYRQDPGQGLRLIYYSQIVNDFQKGDIAEGYSVSREKKESFPLTVTSAQKNPTAFYLCATAWGGTDTQYFGPGTRLTVL.